The rows below give T cell receptor beta chains drawn from one sample of a study of blood T cell repertoires in COVID-19. Generated by immunoSEQ multiplex PCR, the TCRdb table keeps only in-frame clones and is missing some. The profile shows over 200,000 clones, roughly 83% of them singletons. The specimen sequenced was peripheral blood. These receptors came from a woman between 65 and 79 years old with active or convalescent COVID-19. Each CDR3 is given with its conserved first and last residue. The D gene is left open where the match is weak. Size is omitted from some rows. Given values are once, few, many or a class for expanded clones.

DNA: TGTGCCAGCAAGGGCGGGGTGATCAATTACTCCTACGAGCAGTACTTC
CDR3: CASKGGVINYSYEQYF
V: TRBV2
size: -
D: -
J: TRBJ2-7

DNA: TGTGCCACCAGCAGAGGCGAACTAGCGGGGACCAATGAGCAGTTCTTC
CDR3: CATSRGELAGTNEQFF
V: TRBV15
size: -
D: TRBD2
J: TRBJ2-1

DNA: TGTGCCAGCAGCCCCCCATCTAGTTTATCCTACAATGAGCAGTTCTTC
CDR3: CASSPPSSLSYNEQFF
V: TRBV16
size: -
D: -
J: TRBJ2-1

DNA: TGTGCCAGCAGTTACTCGTTAGCGGGAGTGCCAGATACGCAGTATTTT
CDR3: CASSYSLAGVPDTQYF
V: TRBV6-6
size: -
D: TRBD2
J: TRBJ2-3

DNA: TGTGCCAGCAGTGAACAGGGGGCGGCAACTAATGAAAAACTGTTTTTT
CDR3: CASSEQGAATNEKLFF
V: TRBV2
size: -
D: TRBD1
J: TRBJ1-4

DNA: TGCGCCAGCAGCTTTTGGGCGGGGAACACAGATACGCAGTATTTT
CDR3: CASSFWAGNTDTQYF
V: TRBV5-1
size: -
D: -
J: TRBJ2-3

DNA: TGTGCCTGGAGGGGAGGCGCGTGGGACGAGCAGTACTTC
CDR3: CAWRGGAWDEQYF
V: TRBV30
size: -
D: -
J: TRBJ2-7

DNA: TGCGCCAGCAGTGAGCCGACTAGCGGGAGGGCCCGGGAGCAGTTCTTC
CDR3: CASSEPTSGRAREQFF
V: TRBV10-1
size: -
D: TRBD2
J: TRBJ2-1

DNA: TGTGCCTGGAGTAAGACGGACATCACCGATACGCAGTATTTT
CDR3: CAWSKTDITDTQYF
V: TRBV30
size: once
D: -
J: TRBJ2-3

DNA: TGTGCCAGCTCACTTCAAACAGGGGAAGAGACCCAGTACTTC
CDR3: CASSLQTGEETQYF
V: TRBV18
size: -
D: TRBD1
J: TRBJ2-5

DNA: TGTGCCAGCAGCGCCCCCCCGGGGTACAATGAGCAGTTCTTC
CDR3: CASSAPPGYNEQFF
V: TRBV7-2
size: once
D: -
J: TRBJ2-1

DNA: TGTGCCAGCAGCTCTTCCTACTACGAGCAGTACTTC
CDR3: CASSSSYYEQYF
V: TRBV5-4
size: once
D: -
J: TRBJ2-7

DNA: TGCGCCAGCAGCCAAGATCCGGTCAGGGCGGTGAACACTGAAGCTTTCTTT
CDR3: CASSQDPVRAVNTEAFF
V: TRBV4-1
size: -
D: -
J: TRBJ1-1

DNA: TGCGCCAGCAGCTTGGCCGGTGGTAGCACAGATACGCAGTATTTT
CDR3: CASSLAGGSTDTQYF
V: TRBV5-1
size: -
D: -
J: TRBJ2-3

DNA: TGTGCCAGCAGTGAATTCCTATCCAATTCACCCCTCCACTTT
CDR3: CASSEFLSNSPLHF
V: TRBV6-1
size: once
D: -
J: TRBJ1-6

DNA: TGTGCCAGCTCACCGGGGACTAGCGGTTTCAATGAGCAGTTCTTC
CDR3: CASSPGTSGFNEQFF
V: TRBV18
size: -
D: TRBD2
J: TRBJ2-1

DNA: TGCGCCAGCAGTCAGGGGCAGCCAGCCGGCCCCCAGCATTTT
CDR3: CASSQGQPAGPQHF
V: TRBV5-1
size: -
D: -
J: TRBJ1-5

DNA: TGTGCCAGCAGGGTACTAGCGGGAGGGGAGACCCAGTACTTC
CDR3: CASRVLAGGETQYF
V: TRBV6-5
size: once
D: TRBD2
J: TRBJ2-5

DNA: TGTGCCAGCAGCCAAACTATAAGCGGACCGCCTCACACAAACACAGATACGCAGTATTTT
CDR3: CASSQTISGPPHTNTDTQYF
V: TRBV3-1/TRBV3-2
size: -
D: -
J: TRBJ2-3

DNA: TGCAGCGCCCTAGGGGGAGCGGGAGCAGATACGCAGTATTTT
CDR3: CSALGGAGADTQYF
V: TRBV29-1
size: -
D: TRBD2
J: TRBJ2-3

DNA: TGCGCCAGCAGCTCCGGACTAGCGGGGCCCCACGAGCAGTACTTC
CDR3: CASSSGLAGPHEQYF
V: TRBV5-1
size: once
D: TRBD2
J: TRBJ2-7

DNA: TGTGCCAGCAGCGTCTTCGACAGAAACACCGGGGAGCTGTTTTTT
CDR3: CASSVFDRNTGELFF
V: TRBV9
size: few
D: -
J: TRBJ2-2

DNA: TGTGCCAGCAGCAAAAGAAGACAGGGTCGGAATGAAAAACTGTTTTTT
CDR3: CASSKRRQGRNEKLFF
V: TRBV14
size: -
D: TRBD1
J: TRBJ1-4

DNA: TGTGCCAGCAGCTTAGAGAGGGGAGGATGGACAGATACGCAGTATTTT
CDR3: CASSLERGGWTDTQYF
V: TRBV27
size: -
D: -
J: TRBJ2-3

DNA: TGTGCCAGCAGTTTGACTAGAATCGGCGAGCAGTACTTC
CDR3: CASSLTRIGEQYF
V: TRBV12-3/TRBV12-4
size: few
D: -
J: TRBJ2-7

DNA: TGTGCCAGCAGCTTAGGACAGGGGATTAATGAAAAACTGTTTTTT
CDR3: CASSLGQGINEKLFF
V: TRBV7-9
size: once
D: TRBD1
J: TRBJ1-4

DNA: TGTGCCAGCAGTTACGACAGACCAATGGTCGAGCAGTACTTC
CDR3: CASSYDRPMVEQYF
V: TRBV6-5
size: -
D: -
J: TRBJ2-7

DNA: TGTGCCAGCAGCCTACAGGCTTACAATGAGCAGTTCTTC
CDR3: CASSLQAYNEQFF
V: TRBV7-6
size: -
D: -
J: TRBJ2-1

DNA: TGTGCCAGCAAGAAGACAGACCCGAACACTGAAGCTTTCTTT
CDR3: CASKKTDPNTEAFF
V: TRBV21-1
size: -
D: -
J: TRBJ1-1

DNA: TGTGCCAGCAGTGACTCTGGGAGAATGAACACTGAAGCTTTCTTT
CDR3: CASSDSGRMNTEAFF
V: TRBV6-4
size: -
D: -
J: TRBJ1-1

DNA: TGTGCCAGCTCGTCGACAGTCTATGGCTACACCTTC
CDR3: CASSSTVYGYTF
V: TRBV28
size: -
D: -
J: TRBJ1-2

DNA: TGTGCCAGCAGTTCGGTCGGGGTCTATGGCTACACCTTC
CDR3: CASSSVGVYGYTF
V: TRBV28
size: -
D: -
J: TRBJ1-2

DNA: TGTGCCAGCAGGGGGACTAGTTTAGGGGGCTACGAGCAGTACTTC
CDR3: CASRGTSLGGYEQYF
V: TRBV28
size: -
D: TRBD2
J: TRBJ2-7

DNA: TGTGCCAGCAGCCCTTCTTGGACAGTCTATGGCTACACCTTC
CDR3: CASSPSWTVYGYTF
V: TRBV2
size: -
D: -
J: TRBJ1-2

DNA: TGTGCCAGCAGCCCGGACAGGGAAGCGGGAAATTCACCCCTCCACTTT
CDR3: CASSPDREAGNSPLHF
V: TRBV6-2/TRBV6-3
size: -
D: TRBD1
J: TRBJ1-6

DNA: TGTGCCAGTAGTATTTGGAGCGGAGAAAATGAAAAACTGTTTTTT
CDR3: CASSIWSGENEKLFF
V: TRBV19
size: -
D: -
J: TRBJ1-4

DNA: TGTGCCAGCAGCCCGGTCGGCACTGAAGCTTTCTTT
CDR3: CASSPVGTEAFF
V: TRBV27
size: -
D: -
J: TRBJ1-1

DNA: TGTGCCAGCAGTGGAGCCGAATACCCCGGGACATTAAACTTC
CDR3: CASSGAEYPGTLNF
V: TRBV6-1
size: -
D: -
J: TRBJ2-7

DNA: TGTGCCAGCAGCGAAGGGGCTAGCGGGGGCCCCGTTCCCGGGGAGCTGTTTTTT
CDR3: CASSEGASGGPVPGELFF
V: TRBV6-1
size: -
D: TRBD2
J: TRBJ2-2

DNA: TGCGCCAGCAGCTTGGTTGGTAGCTCGGTGGAGACCCAGTACTTC
CDR3: CASSLVGSSVETQYF
V: TRBV5-1
size: once
D: -
J: TRBJ2-5

DNA: TGTGCCAGCACCCGGTGGGGCCTGGAAGGCTACACCTTC
CDR3: CASTRWGLEGYTF
V: TRBV12-3/TRBV12-4
size: -
D: -
J: TRBJ1-2

DNA: TGTGCCAGCAGCTCCAATGGTGCAGGGGGATCAGAAAAACTGTTTTTT
CDR3: CASSSNGAGGSEKLFF
V: TRBV5-6
size: -
D: TRBD1
J: TRBJ1-4

DNA: TGTGCCAGCAGTTATCAGGAATATGGCTACACCTTC
CDR3: CASSYQEYGYTF
V: TRBV28
size: -
D: -
J: TRBJ1-2

DNA: TGTGCCAGTAGTCCCGGGACAGACGGGTATCAGCCCCAGCATTTT
CDR3: CASSPGTDGYQPQHF
V: TRBV19
size: few
D: TRBD1
J: TRBJ1-5

DNA: TGTGCCAGCAGTTTAGCGGGAGGCAACAATGAGCAGTTCTTC
CDR3: CASSLAGGNNEQFF
V: TRBV28
size: -
D: TRBD2
J: TRBJ2-1

DNA: TGTGCCAGCAGTGACGTGGGAGGGCGGGAGACCCAGTACTTC
CDR3: CASSDVGGRETQYF
V: TRBV2
size: -
D: TRBD2
J: TRBJ2-5

DNA: TGTGCCAGCACCCCAGGACTAGCGCAAGGGGAGACCCAGTACTTC
CDR3: CASTPGLAQGETQYF
V: TRBV28
size: many
D: TRBD2
J: TRBJ2-5

DNA: TGTGCCAGCAGCGTAGCCGGACAGTTCTCTGGAAACACCATATATTTT
CDR3: CASSVAGQFSGNTIYF
V: TRBV9
size: -
D: -
J: TRBJ1-3

DNA: TGTGCCAGCAGCTTAGGGCCTTACAATGAGCAGTTCTTC
CDR3: CASSLGPYNEQFF
V: TRBV11-2
size: -
D: -
J: TRBJ2-1

DNA: TGTGCCAGCTCACCGTCCCCGGGGGGAGGCAATCAGCCCCAGCATTTT
CDR3: CASSPSPGGGNQPQHF
V: TRBV18
size: -
D: -
J: TRBJ1-5

DNA: TGTGCCAGCAATCCGGGACAGGGGACTGAAGCTTTCTTT
CDR3: CASNPGQGTEAFF
V: TRBV12-3/TRBV12-4
size: -
D: TRBD1
J: TRBJ1-1

DNA: TGTGCCAGCAGCTTAGACAGAACTAATGAAAAACTGTTTTTT
CDR3: CASSLDRTNEKLFF
V: TRBV7-2
size: -
D: -
J: TRBJ1-4

DNA: TGTGCCATCAGTGAGGTAAACACTGAAGCTTTCTTT
CDR3: CAISEVNTEAFF
V: TRBV10-3
size: -
D: -
J: TRBJ1-1

DNA: TGTGCCAGCAGCTTAGGAGGGGGGGGGAAGGAGACCCAGTACTTC
CDR3: CASSLGGGGKETQYF
V: TRBV7-2
size: -
D: -
J: TRBJ2-5

DNA: TGTGCCAGCAGTGGACAGACTAGCGGGGGCCAAGAGACCCAGTACTTC
CDR3: CASSGQTSGGQETQYF
V: TRBV6-1
size: -
D: TRBD2
J: TRBJ2-5

DNA: TGTGCCAGCAGGGGACAGGGTGGTTCACCCCTCCACTTT
CDR3: CASRGQGGSPLHF
V: TRBV5-4
size: -
D: TRBD1
J: TRBJ1-6

DNA: TGCGCCAGCAGCATGGTGGGGACAGGGGACGAAAAACTGTTTTTT
CDR3: CASSMVGTGDEKLFF
V: TRBV5-1
size: -
D: TRBD1
J: TRBJ1-4

DNA: TGTGCCAGCAGCCTGAGACAGGCCCAGCCCCAGCATTTT
CDR3: CASSLRQAQPQHF
V: TRBV11-2
size: -
D: -
J: TRBJ1-5

DNA: TGTGCCACCGAATCGGGTAGCGCTGATACGCAGTATTTT
CDR3: CATESGSADTQYF
V: TRBV24-1
size: -
D: -
J: TRBJ2-3

DNA: TGTGCCAGCAGCCAAGAGTCCTATAACTATGGCTACACCTTC
CDR3: CASSQESYNYGYTF
V: TRBV3-1/TRBV3-2
size: -
D: -
J: TRBJ1-2